These 23 T cell receptor beta chains were all obtained from the same sample, sequenced in a study of T cell responses to AZD1222 COVID-19 vaccine. The protocol was immunoSEQ multiplex PCR, while the TCRdb copy is restricted to in-frame clones and leaves out a portion. The table shows 100,000 or so clones, with about 86% occurring only once. This specimen was peripheral blood, taken on day 0 of AZD1222 vaccination. The source is an adult in good health.

This chain's CDR3 is CASSSRLAGLETQYF. The CDR3 nucleotides are TGTGCCAGCAGCTCACGACTAGCGGGGTTAGAGACCCAGTACTTC. The V gene is TRBV7-9, the J gene TRBJ2-5, with 11 bases that match TRBD2. The ends lost 4 bases at V and 4 bases at J; junction bases unmatched: 5. The germline CDR1 and CDR2 sequences are SEHNR and FQNEAQ (reference sequence). The CDR3 totals 15 residues.

The rearrangement uses TRBV5-4 and TRBJ2-7; D gene uncertain. The germline V gene encodes CDR1 SGHNT and CDR2 YYREEE (reference sequence). The CDR3 is 14 residues long. Trimming took 0 bases from V and 2 from J, leaving 9 bases between them. The CDR3 here is CASSLDAGPYEQYF. The CDR3 coding sequence is TGTGCCAGCAGCTTGGATGCCGGCCCCTACGAGCAGTACTTC.

The J gene is TRBJ1-4, the V gene TRBV5-4, with 7 nucleotides matching TRBD1. This CDR3 comprises 14 residues. The germline V gene has CDR1 SGHNT and CDR2 YYREEE (reference sequence). Trimming at V came to 4 bases and at J to 7 bases, leaving 7 bases not matched to a gene. CDR3 in DNA: TGTGCCAGCAGCAGAGACAGGGCGGCTGAAAAACTGTTTTTT. Protein sequence: CASSRDRAAEKLFF.

The V call is TRBV7-3, the J call TRBJ1-6; D is ambiguous. Germline CDR1 SGHTA, CDR2 FQGTGA. This CDR3 has 13 amino acids. Deletions cut 2 bases from V and 6 bases from J, with 5 bases between. CDR3 bases: TGTGCCAGCAGCTTACTCCCTAATTCACCCCTCCACTTT. As protein: CASSLLPNSPLHF.

This chain links TRBV5-4 with TRBJ1-2; maybe TRBD1 (6 bases). V was shortened by 0 bases and J by 8 bases, with 14 bases between the two germline ends. The CDR3 sequence is 14 residues long. The germline V gene encodes CDR1 SGHNT and CDR2 YYREEE (reference sequence). The CDR3 reads CASSLAGGARGYTF. The CDR3 DNA follows: TGTGCCAGCAGCTTGGCCGGGGGGGCGCGGGGCTACACCTTC.

This chain uses TRBV28 with TRBJ1-5; D may be TRBD1 (5 bases). Trimming removed 6 bases from V and 0 bases from J, with 12 bases in between. The CDR3 has 15 residues. Germline CDR1 is MDHEN and CDR2 is SYDVKM. CDR3 protein: CASSDRSTSNQPQHF. The DNA of the CDR3 is TGTGCCAGCAGCGACAGATCAACTAGCAATCAGCCCCAGCATTTT.

This chain's CDR3 is CSAAPSYFF. The DNA for the CDR3 is TGCAGTGCAGCCCCGTCTTATTTCTTT. The chain employs TRBV20-1 and TRBJ1-1; no firm D call. Germline V lookup: CDR1 DFQATT, CDR2 SNEGSKA (reference sequence). Between the trimmed V and J ends, which lost 6 bases and 13 bases, there was a span of 12 bases. CDR3 length: 9 amino acids.

The chain uses TRBV4-2 and TRBJ1-6, with 8 bases aligning to TRBD1. Germline assignment: CDR1 LGHNA and CDR2 YNFKEQ. Trimming removed 2 bases from V and 7 bases from J; junction bases left unmatched: 7. The CDR3 has 16 amino acids. The CDR3 protein is CASSQPPGQANSPLHF. The CDR3 coding sequence is TGTGCCAGCAGCCAACCGCCGGGACAGGCAAATTCACCCCTCCACTTT.

The V and J genes are TRBV7-2 and TRBJ1-2; TRBD1 agrees at 8 bases. The CDR3 totals 19 residues. With 2 bases clipped from V and 1 base from J, the junction kept 15 bases outside the gene matches. The V gene's germline CDR1 is SGHTA and CDR2 FQGNSA. CDR3 region: CASSLPWGGRGPLNYGYTF. As DNA, the CDR3 is TGTGCCAGCAGCTTACCATGGGGGGGCAGGGGGCCCCTTAACTATGGCTACACCTTC.

The V gene is TRBV4-3, the J gene TRBJ1-5; D not certain. CDR1 and CDR2 from the germline V gene are LGHNA and YSLEER. The CDR3 is 12 residues long. Trimming stripped 1 base from V and 9 bases from J, with 7 bases between. Here the CDR3 reads CASSQVGGPQHF. DNA for the CDR3: TGCGCCAGCAGCCAAGTCGGTGGGCCCCAGCATTTT.

This chain connects TRBV18 to TRBJ2-1, with TRBD2 matching 7 bases. CDR1 and CDR2 (germline): KGHSH, LQKENI. The CDR3 is 15 residues long. V lost 3 bases, J lost 2 bases, and 4 bases stayed unmatched. CDR3 region: CASSPRGSPYNEQFF. The CDR3 DNA is TGTGCCAGCTCACCGCGGGGGTCACCCTACAATGAGCAGTTCTTC.

V gene TRBV7-2 combines with J gene TRBJ1-5; D unclear. CDR1 and CDR2 from the germline V gene are SGHTA and FQGNSA. The ends were cut back, 5 bases at V and 3 bases at J, with 8 bases in the middle. The length of the CDR3 is 13 residues. The CDR3 here is CASSPQFNQPQHF. As DNA, the CDR3 is TGTGCCAGCAGCCCCCAATTCAATCAGCCCCAGCATTTT.

The chain joins TRBV7-2 to TRBJ2-7; no firm D call. This CDR3 has 12 amino acids. With 4 bases removed from V and 3 bases from J, the gap between germline ends came to 7 bases. Germline V lookup: CDR1 SGHTA, CDR2 FQGNSA. In nucleotides, the CDR3 is TGTGCCAGCAGCTCCCAGCGCTACGAGCAGTACTTC. It yields the protein CASSSQRYEQYF.

The chain joins TRBV5-5 to TRBJ1-3; 7 bases map to TRBD1. Germline V gene data show CDR1 as SGHKS and CDR2 as YYEKEE (reference sequence). This CDR3 region has 17 residues. V dropped 2 bases and J dropped 1; count of bases not matched to a gene: 9. CDR3 nucleotide sequence: TGTGCCAGCAGCTTAACCATACAGGGGATGTCTGGAAACACCATATATTTT. Residues: CASSLTIQGMSGNTIYF. Filled out from reference TRBV5-5 and TRBJ1-3, the complete variable domain reads DAGVTQSPTHLIKTRGQQVTLRCSPISGHKSVSWYQQVLGQGPQFIFQYYEKEERGRGNFPDRFSARQFPNYSSELNVNALLLGDSALYLCASSLTIQGMSGNTIYFGEGSWLTVV.

The rearrangement joins TRBV11-2 to TRBJ1-2; D not certain. The V end was cut by 9 bases, the J end by 4 bases, with 15 bases between. Germline V lookup: CDR1 SGHAT, CDR2 FQNNGV. The CDR3 has 13 amino acids. This chain's CDR3 is CASTLGFTYGYTF. CDR3 bases: TGTGCCAGTACCCTGGGGTTCACCTATGGCTACACCTTC.

This clone was counted a few times. The V call is TRBV10-3, the J call TRBJ1-2, with unresolved D. The CDR3 spans 13 residues. Trimming removed 4 bases from V and 4 bases from J, with 10 bases in between. Germline CDR1 ENHRY, CDR2 SYGVKD. CDR3 residues: CAISVYDGYGYTF. The CDR3, as DNA: TGTGCCATCAGTGTGTATGATGGCTATGGCTACACCTTC.

This rearrangement joins TRBV27 to TRBJ1-6, with D tentatively TRBD1 (6 bases). The V end was cut by 10 bases, the J end by 7 bases, with 17 bases between. CDR1 MNHEY and CDR2 SMNVEV come from the germline V gene (reference sequence). The CDR3 is 14 amino acids. The CDR3: CATGGQRKNSPLHF. In nucleotides, the CDR3 is TGTGCCACCGGGGGCCAGCGAAAAAATTCACCCCTCCACTTT.

The J gene is TRBJ2-3, the V gene TRBV19; no clear D gene. In germline, CDR1 is LNHDA, CDR2 SQIVND (reference sequence). The CDR3 runs to 12 residues. Trimming removed 3 bases at V and 10 bases at J, with 11 bases between. CDR3 nucleotides: TGTGCCAGTAGTATCAATACGGACGCGCAGTATTTT. Translated: CASSINTDAQYF.

This clone was picked up a small number of times. The chain employs TRBV7-9 and TRBJ2-3; TRBD1 agrees at 7 bases. V dropped 5 bases and J dropped 1; count of bases not matched to a gene: 6. CDR3 length equals 15 residues. Germline loops: CDR1 SEHNR, CDR2 FQNEAQ (reference sequence). CDR3 DNA sequence: TGTGCCAGCAGCGGGGGACAGTCCCGCACAGATACGCAGTATTTT. Amino acids: CASSGGQSRTDTQYF.

The J gene is TRBJ2-7, the V gene TRBV6-6; 7 bases line up with TRBD2. CDR1 and CDR2 (germline): MNHNY, SVGAGI (reference sequence). The CDR3 spans 14 residues. The junction had 5 bases not matched to a gene; V was cut back by 5 bases and J by 1 base. In DNA form, the CDR3 reads TGTGCCAGCAGTCCCCGACTAGCATCCTACGAGCAGTACTTC. Protein sequence: CASSPRLASYEQYF.

The V gene is TRBV19, the J gene TRBJ2-7; 9 bases are shared with TRBD1. Germline V gene lookup returns CDR1 LNHDA and CDR2 SQIVND (reference sequence). With V trimmed by 4 bases and J by 3 bases, 10 bases remained unmatched. The CDR3 contains 16 residues. The CDR3, as DNA: TGTGCCAGTAGTACTCAACTGACAGGGGGATACTACGAGCAGTACTTC. Residues: CASSTQLTGGYYEQYF.

The V call is TRBV7-2, the J call TRBJ2-2, with 7 positions matching TRBD1. In germline, CDR1 is SGHTA, CDR2 FQGNSA. The CDR3 has 15 residues. V shed 3 bases, J shed 7 bases, and the junction held 8 bases outside the gene matches. CDR3 bases: TGTGCCAGCAGCTTCAGAGGGGGCAGTAGCGGGGAGCTGTTTTTT. It specifies CASSFRGGSSGELFF.

The chain employs TRBV4-1 and TRBJ2-7; 8 nucleotides agree with TRBD1. CDR1 is MGHRA, CDR2 YSYEKL, per germline. V lost 0 bases, J lost 1 base, and 8 bases stayed unmatched. The CDR3 covers 17 residues. CDR3 sequence reads: CASSQERGTGLSYEQYF. CDR3 DNA: TGCGCCAGCAGCCAAGAGAGGGGGACAGGTCTATCCTACGAGCAGTACTTC.